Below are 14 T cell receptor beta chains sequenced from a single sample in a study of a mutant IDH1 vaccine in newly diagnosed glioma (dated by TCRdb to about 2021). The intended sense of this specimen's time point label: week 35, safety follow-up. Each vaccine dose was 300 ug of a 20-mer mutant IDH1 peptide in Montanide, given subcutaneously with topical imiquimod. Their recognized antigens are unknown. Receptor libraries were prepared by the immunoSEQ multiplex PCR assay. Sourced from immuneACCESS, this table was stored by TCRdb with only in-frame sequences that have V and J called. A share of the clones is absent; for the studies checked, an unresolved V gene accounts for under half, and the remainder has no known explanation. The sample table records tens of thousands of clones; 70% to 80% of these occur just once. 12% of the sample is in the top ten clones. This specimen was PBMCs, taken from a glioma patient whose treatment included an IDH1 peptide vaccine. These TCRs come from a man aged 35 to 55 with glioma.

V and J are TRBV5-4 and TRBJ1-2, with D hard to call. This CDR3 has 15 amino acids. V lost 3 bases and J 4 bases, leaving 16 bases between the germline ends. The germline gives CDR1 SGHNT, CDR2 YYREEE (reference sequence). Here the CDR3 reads CASSSRVSATYGYTF. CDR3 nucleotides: TGTGCCAGCAGCTCCCGGGTCTCGGCGACCTATGGCTACACCTTC.

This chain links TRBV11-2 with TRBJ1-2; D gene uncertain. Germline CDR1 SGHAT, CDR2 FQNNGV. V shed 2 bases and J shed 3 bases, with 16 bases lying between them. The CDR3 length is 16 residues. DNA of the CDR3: TGTGCCAGCAGCTTAAGCGGGGTCCCGTGGGACTATGGCTACACCTTC. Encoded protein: CASSLSGVPWDYGYTF.

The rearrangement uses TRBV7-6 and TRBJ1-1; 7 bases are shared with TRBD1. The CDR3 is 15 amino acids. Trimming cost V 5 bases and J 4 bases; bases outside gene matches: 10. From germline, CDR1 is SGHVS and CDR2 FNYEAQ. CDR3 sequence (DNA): TGTGCCAGCAGCCCGAACAGGGGACAGTCCACTGAAGCTTTCTTT. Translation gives CASSPNRGQSTEAFF.

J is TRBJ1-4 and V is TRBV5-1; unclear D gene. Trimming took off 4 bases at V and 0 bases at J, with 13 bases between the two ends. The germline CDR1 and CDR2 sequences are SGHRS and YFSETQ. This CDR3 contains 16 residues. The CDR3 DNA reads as TGCGCCAGCAGCCCCCGGGCCGCGTCAACTAATGAAAAACTGTTTTTT. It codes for CASSPRAASTNEKLFF.

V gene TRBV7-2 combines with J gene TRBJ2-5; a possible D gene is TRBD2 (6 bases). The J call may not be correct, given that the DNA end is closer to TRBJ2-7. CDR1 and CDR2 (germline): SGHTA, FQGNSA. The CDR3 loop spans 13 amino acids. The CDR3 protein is CASSWGVDYEQYF. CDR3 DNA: TGTGCCAGCAGCTGGGGGGTTGACTACGAGCAGTACTTC.

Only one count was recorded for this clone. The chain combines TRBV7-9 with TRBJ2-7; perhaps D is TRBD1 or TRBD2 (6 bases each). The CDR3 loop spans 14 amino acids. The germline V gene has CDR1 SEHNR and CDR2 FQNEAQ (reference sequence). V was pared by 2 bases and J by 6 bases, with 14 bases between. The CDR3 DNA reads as TGTGCCAGCAGCTTATCCACTAGGGGGGCCGAGCAGTACGTC. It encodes CASSLSTRGAEQYV.

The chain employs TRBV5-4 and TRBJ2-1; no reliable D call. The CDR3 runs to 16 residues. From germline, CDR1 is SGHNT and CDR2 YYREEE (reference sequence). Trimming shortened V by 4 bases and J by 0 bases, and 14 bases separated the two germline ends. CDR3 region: CASSKGGSSSYNEQFF. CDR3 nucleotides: TGTGCCAGCAGCAAGGGCGGATCGAGCTCCTACAATGAGCAGTTCTTC.

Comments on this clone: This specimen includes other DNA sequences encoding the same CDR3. CDR3 sequence (DNA): TGTGCCAGCAGCGTTACTGGACAGCAAGAGACCCAGTACTTC. This codes for CASSVTGQQETQYF. The rearrangement uses TRBV9 and TRBJ2-5; tentative D call: TRBD1 (6 bases). The CDR3 is made up of 14 amino acids. CDR1 and CDR2 (germline): SGDLS, YYNGEE. Trimming took off 2 bases at V and 2 bases at J, with 10 bases between the two ends. The complete variable domain, with remaining parts taken from reference TRBV9 and TRBJ2-5, reads DSGVTQTPKHLITATGQRVTLRCSPRSGDLSVYWYQQSLDQGLQFLIQYYNGEERAKGNILERFSAQQFPDLHSELNLSSLELGDSALYFCASSVTGQQETQYFGPGTRLLVL.

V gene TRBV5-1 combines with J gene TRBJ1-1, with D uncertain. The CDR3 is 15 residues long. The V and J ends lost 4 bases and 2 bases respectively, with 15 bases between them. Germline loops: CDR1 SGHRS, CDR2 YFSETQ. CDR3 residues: CASSVEARPNTEAFF. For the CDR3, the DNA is TGCGCCAGCAGCGTGGAAGCAAGACCTAACACTGAAGCTTTCTTT.

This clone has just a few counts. In DNA, the CDR3 is TGTGCCAGCAGCTTGAGCGGGAGTAGGAATGAGCAGTTCTTC. Translating gives CASSLSGSRNEQFF. V is TRBV7-8 and J is TRBJ2-1; TRBD2 matches at 8 bases. The CDR3 loop spans 14 amino acids. Germline V CDR1 and CDR2: SGHVS, FQNEAQ. The ends lost 3 bases at V and 7 bases at J; junction bases unmatched: 5. Looking up the rest from reference TRBV7-8 and TRBJ2-1 gives the full variable domain: GAGVSQSPRYKVAKRGQDVALRCDPISGHVSLFWYQQALGQGPEFLTYFQNEAQLDKSGLPSDRFFAERPEGSVSTLKIQRTQQEDSAVYLCASSLSGSRNEQFFGPGTRLTVL.

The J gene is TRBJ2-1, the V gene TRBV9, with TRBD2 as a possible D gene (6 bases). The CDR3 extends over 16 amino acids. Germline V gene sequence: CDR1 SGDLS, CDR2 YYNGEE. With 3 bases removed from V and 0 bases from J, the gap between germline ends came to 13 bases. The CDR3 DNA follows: TGTGCCAGCAGCGGAGGGCGGGGTGGCTCCTACAATGAGCAGTTCTTC. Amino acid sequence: CASSGGRGGSYNEQFF.

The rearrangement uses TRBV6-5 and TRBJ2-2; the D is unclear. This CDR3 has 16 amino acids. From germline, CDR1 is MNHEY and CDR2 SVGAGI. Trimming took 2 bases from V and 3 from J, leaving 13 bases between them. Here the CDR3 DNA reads TGTGCCAGCAGTTACACCTCGCTGTGGGACACCGGGGAGCTGTTTTTT. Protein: CASSYTSLWDTGELFF.

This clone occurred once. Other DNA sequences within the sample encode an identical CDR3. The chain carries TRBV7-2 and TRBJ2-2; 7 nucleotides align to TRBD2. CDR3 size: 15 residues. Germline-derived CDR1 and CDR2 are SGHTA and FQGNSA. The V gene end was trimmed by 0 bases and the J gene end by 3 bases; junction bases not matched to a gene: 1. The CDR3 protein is CASSLALADTGELFF. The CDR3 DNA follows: TGTGCCAGCAGCTTAGCGCTAGCGGACACCGGGGAGCTGTTTTTT.

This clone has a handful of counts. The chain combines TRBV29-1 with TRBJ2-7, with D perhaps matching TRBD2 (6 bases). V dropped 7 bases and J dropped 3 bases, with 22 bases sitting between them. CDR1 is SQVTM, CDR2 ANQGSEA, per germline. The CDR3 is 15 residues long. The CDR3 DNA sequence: TGCAGCGCCGTGGCTCTTAGCGGAGGGGACTACGAGCAGTACTTC. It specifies CSAVALSGGDYEQYF.